This TCR beta chain was recovered during a study of siplizumab effects on memory and regulatory T cells. Study outcomes and limitations: Naive or memory phenotype assignment was not possible for roughly 75-95% of proliferating CD4+ or CD8+ clones. Suppressive capability of dividing Tregs from siplizumab cultures went unverified. Solely a minor proportion of alloreactive clones could be assigned to unstimulated subsets.

As to this clone: Antigen specificity is unknown.

Germline CDR1 and CDR2: SGDLS and YYNGEE. V gave up 3 bases and J gave up 4 bases, with 11 bases separating them. The CDR3 extends over 14 amino acids. Sequenced by immunoSEQ multiplex PCR; TCRdb stores in-frame clones only, minus some. The data show about 110,000 clones, approximately 94% seen once. This chain links TRBV9 with TRBJ1-3; D is unresolved. Sequencing was carried out using CD4+ T cells sorted from blood. This receptor was obtained from a human donor in good health. DNA for the CDR3: TGTGCCAGCAGCGAACAGTTCGAGGGAAACACCATATATTTT. It encodes CASSEQFEGNTIYF.